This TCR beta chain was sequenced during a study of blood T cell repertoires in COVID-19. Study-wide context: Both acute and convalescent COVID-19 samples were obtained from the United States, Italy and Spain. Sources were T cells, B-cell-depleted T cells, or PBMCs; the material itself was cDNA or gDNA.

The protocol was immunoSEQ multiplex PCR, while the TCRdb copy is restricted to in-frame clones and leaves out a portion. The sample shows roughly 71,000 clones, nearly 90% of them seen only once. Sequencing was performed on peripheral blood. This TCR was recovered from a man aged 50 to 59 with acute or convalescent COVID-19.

This chain's CDR3 is CAISETLSGQETQYF. The CDR3 bases are TGTGCCATCAGTGAGACCCTTAGCGGCCAAGAGACCCAGTACTTC. The genes are TRBV10-3 and TRBJ2-5, with a possible D match to TRBD2 (6 bases). The CDR3 loop spans 15 amino acids. Deletions cut 2 bases from V and 1 base from J, with 11 bases between. Germline V lookup: CDR1 ENHRY, CDR2 SYGVKD.